These T cell receptor beta chains were read from a single sample in a study of beta chain features in type 1 diabetes. Method: immunoSEQ multiplex PCR; TCRdb's copy keeps in-frame clones and lacks some. This sample has approximately 300,000 clones, with 8% to 13% found just once. Sequenced: naive CD4+ T cells from blood. The receptor set was obtained from a woman younger than 45 in good health. The CDR3 runs from the conserved cysteine through the conserved F or W. Each record gives: J gene, V gene, D gene, clone size, CDR3 DNA, CDR3 protein. A D gene is named only where the DNA matches it firmly. Clone size is shown for a subset of rows, as once, few, many or a class of expanded clone.

j_call: TRBJ1-5; v_call: TRBV28; d_call: NA; clone_size: NA; cdr3_nt: TGTGCCAGCAGTTTACCCCTTCAGCCCCAGCATTTT; cdr3_aa: CASSLPLQPQHF
j_call: TRBJ1-4; v_call: TRBV23-1; d_call: NA; clone_size: few; cdr3_nt: TGCGCCAGCAGTCAAGCGCAGGGTCTCGAAAAACTGTTTTTT; cdr3_aa: CASSQAQGLEKLFF
j_call: TRBJ1-2; v_call: TRBV28; d_call: NA; clone_size: few; cdr3_nt: TGTGCCAGCAGTTTAACCCGGGGAAGTGGGTATGGCTACACCTTC; cdr3_aa: CASSLTRGSGYGYTF
j_call: TRBJ2-7; v_call: TRBV2; d_call: TRBD1; clone_size: NA; cdr3_nt: TGTGCCAGCATTTATCTCGAACAGGGGTGGCAGTACTTC; cdr3_aa: CASIYLEQGWQYF
j_call: TRBJ1-1; v_call: TRBV30; d_call: NA; clone_size: NA; cdr3_nt: TGTGCCTGGAGTGTCGGCGGTTCGGGGACTGAAGCTTTCTTT; cdr3_aa: CAWSVGGSGTEAFF
j_call: TRBJ2-5; v_call: TRBV5-4; d_call: TRBD1; clone_size: NA; cdr3_nt: TGTGCCAGCAGCCTAAGACAGGGGCAAGAGACCCAGTACTTC; cdr3_aa: CASSLRQGQETQYF
j_call: TRBJ1-5; v_call: TRBV2; d_call: NA; clone_size: few; cdr3_nt: TGTGCCAGCAAGACGGGACATTCTAGCAATCAGCCCCAGCATTTT; cdr3_aa: CASKTGHSSNQPQHF
j_call: TRBJ2-3; v_call: TRBV7-8; d_call: NA; clone_size: NA; cdr3_nt: TGTGCCAGCACCCCTAACACAGATACGCAGTATTTT; cdr3_aa: CASTPNTDTQYF
j_call: TRBJ1-1; v_call: TRBV10-3; d_call: NA; clone_size: NA; cdr3_nt: TGTGCCATCAGTCCAGGGTGGGCTGAAGCTTTCTTT; cdr3_aa: CAISPGWAEAFF
j_call: TRBJ2-5; v_call: TRBV18; d_call: TRBD2; clone_size: few; cdr3_nt: TGTGCCAGCTCACCACCGGTACGGGCTAGCGGATACAAAGAGACCCAGTACTTC; cdr3_aa: CASSPPVRASGYKETQYF
j_call: TRBJ2-5; v_call: TRBV5-1; d_call: TRBD1; clone_size: NA; cdr3_nt: TGCGCCAGCACCTTTCAGGGGGAAGAGACCCAGTACTTC; cdr3_aa: CASTFQGEETQYF
j_call: TRBJ2-7; v_call: TRBV28; d_call: TRBD2; clone_size: once; cdr3_nt: TGTGCCAGCAGTTCGAGCGGGAGACTCTTCTACGAGCAGTACTTC; cdr3_aa: CASSSSGRLFYEQYF
j_call: TRBJ1-3; v_call: TRBV2; d_call: TRBD1; clone_size: few; cdr3_nt: TGTGCCAGCGAAGGACAGGGTTTACCTGGAAACACCATATATTTT; cdr3_aa: CASEGQGLPGNTIYF
j_call: TRBJ1-1; v_call: TRBV7-9; d_call: TRBD1; clone_size: few; cdr3_nt: TGTGCCAGCAGCTTAGCTACAGGGGTCGGCACTGAAGCTTTCTTT; cdr3_aa: CASSLATGVGTEAFF
j_call: TRBJ1-1; v_call: TRBV29-1; d_call: TRBD1; clone_size: NA; cdr3_nt: TGCAGCGTTGAAGACGGACAGGGGAACACTGAAGCTTTCTTT; cdr3_aa: CSVEDGQGNTEAFF
j_call: TRBJ1-4; v_call: TRBV28; d_call: NA; clone_size: NA; cdr3_nt: TGTGCCAGCAGTTCCGCAGGGGATTGGGAAAAACTGTTTTTT; cdr3_aa: CASSSAGDWEKLFF
j_call: TRBJ1-1; v_call: TRBV7-3; d_call: TRBD1; clone_size: once; cdr3_nt: TGTGCCAGCAGCTTCCAAGGGACAGATGAAGCTTTCTTT; cdr3_aa: CASSFQGTDEAFF
j_call: TRBJ2-1; v_call: TRBV5-1; d_call: TRBD2; clone_size: NA; cdr3_nt: TGCGCCAGCAGCACTACCACTAGCGGGGGGTACAATGAGCAGTTCTTC; cdr3_aa: CASSTTTSGGYNEQFF
j_call: TRBJ2-3; v_call: TRBV5-1; d_call: TRBD2; clone_size: few; cdr3_nt: TGCGCCAGCAGCTTCAAATTGGCGGGAGGCGATACGCAGTATTTT; cdr3_aa: CASSFKLAGGDTQYF
j_call: TRBJ2-5; v_call: TRBV5-1; d_call: TRBD2; clone_size: few; cdr3_nt: TGCGCCAGCAGCCCGGGACTACAGTGGGAGACCCAGTACTTC; cdr3_aa: CASSPGLQWETQYF
j_call: TRBJ2-3; v_call: TRBV5-1; d_call: TRBD2; clone_size: NA; cdr3_nt: TGCGCCAGCAGCTTGGAGGGACTAGCTGTGCGCACAGATACGCAGTATTTT; cdr3_aa: CASSLEGLAVRTDTQYF
j_call: TRBJ2-7; v_call: TRBV28; d_call: TRBD1; clone_size: NA; cdr3_nt: TGTGCCAGCAGATCTGAAACCGGGACAGGGGCCTACGAGCAGTACTTC; cdr3_aa: CASRSETGTGAYEQYF
j_call: TRBJ2-7; v_call: TRBV2; d_call: NA; clone_size: NA; cdr3_nt: TGTGCCAGCAGTGAGTCTGGCCCCTACGAGCAGTACTTC; cdr3_aa: CASSESGPYEQYF
j_call: TRBJ2-1; v_call: TRBV15; d_call: NA; clone_size: few; cdr3_nt: TGTGCCACCAGCAGACGAGGATCGCCTCCTTACAATGAGCAGTTCTTC; cdr3_aa: CATSRRGSPPYNEQFF
j_call: TRBJ2-4; v_call: TRBV7-9; d_call: TRBD2; clone_size: few; cdr3_nt: TGTGCCAGCAGCCGAGGACTAGCGGGAGACGTATACATTCAGTACTTC; cdr3_aa: CASSRGLAGDVYIQYF
j_call: TRBJ2-5; v_call: TRBV28; d_call: NA; clone_size: NA; cdr3_nt: TGTGCCAGCAGTTCATCACAGGGAATGGACTTC; cdr3_aa: CASSSSQGMDF
j_call: TRBJ2-1; v_call: TRBV5-1; d_call: TRBD2; clone_size: NA; cdr3_nt: TGCGCCAGCAGCCCTACTAGCGGGAGGGCGGGTGAGCAGTTCTTC; cdr3_aa: CASSPTSGRAGEQFF
j_call: TRBJ2-3; v_call: TRBV11-2; d_call: NA; clone_size: NA; cdr3_nt: TGTGCCAGCAGCTTAGGTTCTAGGGGAGGCGATACGCAGTATTTT; cdr3_aa: CASSLGSRGGDTQYF
j_call: TRBJ2-5; v_call: TRBV7-2; d_call: NA; clone_size: NA; cdr3_nt: TGTGCCAGCAGCGTCAAGGTGTCCTGGGCCAAAGAGACCCAGTACTTC; cdr3_aa: CASSVKVSWAKETQYF
j_call: TRBJ2-5; v_call: TRBV5-4; d_call: NA; clone_size: few; cdr3_nt: TGTGCCAGCAGCTTGAGGACTACCCAAAAGGAGACCCAGTACTTC; cdr3_aa: CASSLRTTQKETQYF
j_call: TRBJ2-4; v_call: TRBV18; d_call: TRBD2; clone_size: NA; cdr3_nt: TGTGCCAGCTCAAATCAAGACGGCGGGGGCATTCAGTACTTC; cdr3_aa: CASSNQDGGGIQYF